This record covers a single TCR beta chain. This specimen comes from a study of blood T cell repertoires in COVID-19. About the study: The origin of the acute and convalescent COVID-19 samples was the United States, Italy and Spain.

Original handling: The authors estimated nucleated cell counts from reference gene primer amplification. The assay was immunoSEQ multiplex PCR, and TCRdb's table has in-frame clones only and misses some. V, J and clone size reflect that table, while D and trimming were determined from the DNA. Of about 250,000 clones in the sample, roughly 85% are singletons; the top ten hold 4.5% to 5.5%. With 5 bases removed from V and 0 bases from J, the gap between germline ends came to 11 bases. CDR1 and CDR2 (germline): SGHTS, YDEGEE. This CDR3 is built from 14 residues. The chain is built from TRBV5-8 and TRBJ1-2; no reliable D call. The sequenced sample was peripheral blood. The receptor was derived from a man aged 45-65 years with COVID-19, enrolled during active disease. CDR3 sequence (DNA): TGTGCCAGCAGAAATCCGGGAGCTAACTATGGCTACACCTTC. Amino acid sequence: CASRNPGANYGYTF.